This entry lists 19 T cell receptor beta chains sequenced from one sample in a study of shared clonotypes between healthy human individuals. Profiled with immunoSEQ multiplex PCR; TCRdb holds only in-frame clones, not every one. This sample has over a million clones, with 95% to 99% found just once. The sample comprised naive CD4+ T cells sorted from blood. Subset meaning: CD45RA+ positively selected. These TCRs come from a young man in good health.

The chain couples TRBV14 to TRBJ2-1; TRBD1 matches 10 bases. Germline lookup yields CDR1 SGHDN and CDR2 FVKESK. The V gene end was trimmed by 0 bases and the J gene end by 2 bases; junction bases not matched to a gene: 1. The CDR3 has 16 amino acids. The CDR3 sequence: CASSQDGQGAYNEQFF. The CDR3 coding sequence is TGTGCCAGCAGCCAAGATGGACAGGGGGCCTACAATGAGCAGTTCTTC.

This chain connects TRBV6-6 to TRBJ2-7, with 8 positions matching TRBD2. There are 15 residues in the CDR3. Germline CDR1 MNHNY, CDR2 SVGAGI (reference sequence). The ends lost 6 bases at V and 2 bases at J; junction bases unmatched: 9. The CDR3: CASSQTGGGAYEQYF. Written as DNA, the CDR3 is TGTGCCAGCAGCCAGACGGGAGGGGGGGCCTACGAGCAGTACTTC.

The chain has TRBV2 and TRBJ2-2, with D tentatively TRBD2 (6 bases). The CDR3 sequence is 13 residues long. Looked up from germline, CDR1 is SNHLY and CDR2 is FYNNEI. V was cut by 7 bases and J by 6 bases, with 12 bases left in between. CDR3 nucleotide sequence: TGTGCCAGCAATGGGGGAGGTCCCGGGGAGCTGTTTTTT. This encodes CASNGGGPGELFF.

This sequence joins TRBV4-1 and TRBJ1-4; TRBD1 matches at 9 bases. Per germline, CDR1 MGHRA and CDR2 YSYEKL. CDR3 size: 15 residues. Unmatched junction bases numbered 8, after V lost 4 bases and J lost 8 bases. The CDR3 sequence: CASSPPGQGSEKLFF. The CDR3, as DNA: TGCGCCAGCAGCCCGCCGGGACAGGGTTCAGAAAAACTGTTTTTT.

The chain joins TRBV9 to TRBJ1-1; D is uncertain. CDR3 size: 13 residues. V lost 4 bases, J lost 5 bases, and 12 bases lay in between. Germline assignment: CDR1 SGDLS and CDR2 YYNGEE. CDR3 sequence reads: CASSPKMGTEAFF. The CDR3 bases are TGTGCCAGCAGCCCCAAAATGGGGACTGAAGCTTTCTTT. Filled out from reference TRBV9 and TRBJ1-1, the complete variable domain reads DSGVTQTPKHLITATGQRVTLRCSPRSGDLSVYWYQQSLDQGLQFLIQYYNGEERAKGNILERFSAQQFPDLHSELNLSSLELGDSALYFCASSPKMGTEAFFGQGTRLTVV.

The CDR3 loop reads CASRPGQLNTEAFF. The CDR3 DNA sequence: TGCGCCAGCAGACCGGGACAATTGAACACTGAAGCTTTCTTT. The chain uses TRBV5-1 and TRBJ1-1, with D possibly TRBD1 on 6 matching bases. The CDR3 consists of 14 residues. V lost 5 bases, J lost 0 bases, and 11 bases lay in between. Germline lookup yields CDR1 SGHRS and CDR2 YFSETQ.

Turning to this clone: Other DNA sequences in this specimen translate into the identical CDR3. This chain connects TRBV7-9 to TRBJ2-1; TRBD2 agrees at 13 bases. J lost 4 bases, V lost 5 bases, and 2 bases had no gene match. The germline V gene has CDR1 SEHNR and CDR2 FQNEAQ (reference sequence). The CDR3 extends over 15 amino acids. As DNA, the CDR3 is TGTGCCAGCAGCCCGGGACTAGCGGGATACAATGAGCAGTTCTTC. Translating it yields CASSPGLAGYNEQFF.

This chain connects TRBV5-1 to TRBJ2-5; 10 nucleotides match TRBD1. Germline CDR1 is SGHRS and CDR2 is YFSETQ. The CDR3 is 16 residues long. Germline trimming cut 0 bases from V and 3 bases from J; bases unmatched to any gene: 5. CDR3 nucleotide sequence: TGCGCCAGCAGCTTGGCTCCGGACAGGGGGGAAGAGACCCAGTACTTC. Its translation: CASSLAPDRGEETQYF. The entire variable domain, with the rest obtained from reference TRBV5-1 and TRBJ2-5, is as follows: KAGVTQTPRYLIKTRGQQVTLSCSPISGHRSVSWYQQTPGQGLQFLFEYFSETQRNKGNFPGRFSGRQFSNSRSEMNVSTLELGDSALYLCASSLAPDRGEETQYFGPGTRLLVL.

The gene calls are TRBV28 and TRBJ1-5, with 7 nucleotides matching TRBD1. Germline-derived CDR1 and CDR2 are MDHEN and SYDVKM. V shed 7 bases and J 6 bases; nucleotides not matched to a gene: 9. The CDR3 consists of 14 residues. CDR3 loop: CASISGTVGQPQHF. The DNA of the CDR3 is TGTGCCAGCATATCCGGGACAGTAGGTCAGCCCCAGCATTTT. Combining the CDR3 with reference TRBV28 and TRBJ1-5 gives the whole variable domain DVKVTQSSRYLVKRTGEKVFLECVQDMDHENMFWYRQDPGLGLRLIYFSYDVKMKEKGDIPEGYSVSREKKERFSLILESASTNQTSMYLCASISGTVGQPQHFGDGTRLSIL.

The genes are TRBV28 and TRBJ2-1; D might be TRBD1 or TRBD2, each matching 5 bases. Germline loops: CDR1 MDHEN, CDR2 SYDVKM. The CDR3 length is 15 residues. The germline V and J ends were trimmed by 7 bases and 8 bases, with 21 bases remaining between them. CDR3 protein: CASKRGSSMGDEQFF. In nucleotides, the CDR3 is TGTGCCAGCAAGAGAGGGAGCTCGATGGGGGATGAGCAGTTCTTC.

The V gene is TRBV6-5, the J gene TRBJ2-1, with D perhaps matching TRBD2 (5 bases). The CDR3 has 14 amino acids. The germline CDR1 and CDR2 sequences are MNHEY and SVGAGI. The V gene lost 6 bases and the J gene lost 1 base, with 10 bases spanning the gap. The CDR3 DNA reads TGTGCCAGCAGCCCCGTAGCGTCCTACAATGAGCAGTTCTTC. This gives the protein CASSPVASYNEQFF.

This clone was picked up one time. The chain combines TRBV21-1 with TRBJ1-1; the DNA was not compared with TRBD1, the D call given in the table. TRBV21-1 is termed a pseudogene. This CDR3 has 13 residues. The CDR3 sequence: CASSNPENTEAFF. The CDR3 DNA is TGTGCCAGCAGCAACCCAGAGAACACTGAAGCTTTCTTT.

V usage is TRBV27 and J usage is TRBJ2-7; D is unresolved. The germline V and J ends were trimmed by 2 bases and 1 base, with 12 bases remaining between them. The CDR3 is 15 residues long. Germline CDR1 reads MNHEY; CDR2 reads SMNVEV (reference sequence). CDR3 sequence reads: CASSLGVRSSYEQYF. In DNA form, the CDR3 reads TGTGCCAGCAGTTTAGGGGTGAGGAGTTCCTACGAGCAGTACTTC.

The chain combines TRBV9 with TRBJ1-3; TRBD1 agrees at 7 bases. V shed 4 bases, J shed 4 bases, and the junction held 5 bases outside the gene matches. The CDR3 runs 14 residues. Germline V lookup: CDR1 SGDLS, CDR2 YYNGEE. CDR3 residues: CASSLGGGGNTIYF. The DNA of the CDR3 is TGTGCCAGCAGCTTGGGAGGGGGCGGAAACACCATATATTTT.

The chain combines TRBV6-4 with TRBJ1-1; tentative D call: TRBD1 (6 bases). V lost 5 bases to trimming and J lost 2 bases, with 9 bases between them. Germline V gives CDR1 MRHNA, CDR2 SNTAGT. CDR3 length equals 13 residues. The CDR3 nucleotides read TGTGCCAGCAGTTGGGGACACAACACTGAAGCTTTCTTT. Protein: CASSWGHNTEAFF.

The V and J genes are TRBV2 and TRBJ2-6; possibly TRBD1 for D (6 bases). Trimming removed 5 bases at V and 0 bases at J, with 20 bases between. The CDR3 covers 19 residues. Germline values: CDR1 SNHLY, CDR2 FYNNEI. This chain's CDR3 is CASSYRPWTVNSGANVLTF. The CDR3 DNA is TGTGCCAGCAGTTACCGCCCGTGGACAGTGAACTCTGGGGCCAACGTCCTGACTTTC.

The genes are TRBV18 and TRBJ1-1; perhaps TRBD1 as D (6 bases). The CDR3 sequence is 12 residues long. The germline V and J ends were trimmed by 3 bases and 11 bases, with 13 bases remaining between them. CDR1 and CDR2 (germline): KGHSH, LQKENI. The CDR3 coding sequence is TGTGCCAGCTCACCTCAACAGGGTGAGGCTTTCTTT. This sequence encodes CASSPQQGEAFF.

The V call is TRBV2, the J call TRBJ2-3; tentatively, D is TRBD2 (7 bases). The CDR3 extends over 13 amino acids. Trimming removed 10 bases at V and 3 bases at J, with 14 bases between. Per germline, CDR1 SNHLY and CDR2 FYNNEI. The CDR3 is CATQQGGTDTQYF. As DNA, the CDR3 is TGTGCCACTCAACAGGGAGGGACAGATACGCAGTATTTT.

Only one count was recorded for this clone. The rearrangement joins TRBV7-9 to TRBJ1-4; 7 bases are a match to TRBD1. CDR3 length: 17 amino acids. V was clipped by 2 bases and J by 8 bases; unmatched bases: 14. CDR1 and CDR2 (germline): SEHNR, FQNEAQ (reference sequence). The CDR3 DNA reads as TGTGCCAGCAGCTTAATCGTGTCAGGGGGGCTGAACGAAAAACTGTTTTTT. Encoded protein: CASSLIVSGGLNEKLFF.